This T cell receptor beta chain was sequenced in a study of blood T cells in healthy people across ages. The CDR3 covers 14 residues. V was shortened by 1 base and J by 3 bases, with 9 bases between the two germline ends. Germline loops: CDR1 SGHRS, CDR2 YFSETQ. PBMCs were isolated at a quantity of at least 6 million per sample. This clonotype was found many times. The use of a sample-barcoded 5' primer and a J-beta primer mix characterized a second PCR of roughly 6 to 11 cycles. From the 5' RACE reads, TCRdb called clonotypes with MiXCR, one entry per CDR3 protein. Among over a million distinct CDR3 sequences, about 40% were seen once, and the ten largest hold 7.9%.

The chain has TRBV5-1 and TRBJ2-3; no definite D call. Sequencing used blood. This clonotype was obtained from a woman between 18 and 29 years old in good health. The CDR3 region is CASSLTERTDTQYF. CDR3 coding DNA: TGCGCCAGCAGCTTGACAGAGAGGACAGATACGCAGTATTTT.